This T cell receptor (beta chain) was identified in a study of shared clonotypes between healthy human individuals. On the study more broadly: Three men and a couple of women, aged 18 to 49, were donors. Each donor had three CD4 naive, three CD4 memory, two CD8 naive and one CD8 memory plate.

Original processing methods: With immunoSEQ giving junction-only sequences and no quality scores, filtering differed. Clones were sequenced by immunoSEQ multiplex PCR, and TCRdb holds only the in-frame ones, with some missing. The D gene and trimming were derived from the DNA, and the V and J assignments and clone size from that table. The table lists around 1.4 million clones, approximately 98.5% of them singletons. With V trimmed by 4 bases and J by 4 bases, 11 bases remained unmatched. This CDR3 is built from 16 residues. Germline lookup yields CDR1 SGHDN and CDR2 FVKESK. Each donor was a Caucasian adult residing in Nashville, Tennessee.

V is TRBV14 and J is TRBJ1-2, with 8 bases matching TRBD1. The clonotype originates from a man aged 25 to 40 in good health. Sample: naive CD4+ T cells sorted from blood. The sample's subset: CD45RA+ positively selected. The CDR3, as DNA: TGTGCCAGCAGCCCAAAGCTCGGACAGGGTGGCTATGGCTACACCTTC. It yields the protein CASSPKLGQGGYGYTF.